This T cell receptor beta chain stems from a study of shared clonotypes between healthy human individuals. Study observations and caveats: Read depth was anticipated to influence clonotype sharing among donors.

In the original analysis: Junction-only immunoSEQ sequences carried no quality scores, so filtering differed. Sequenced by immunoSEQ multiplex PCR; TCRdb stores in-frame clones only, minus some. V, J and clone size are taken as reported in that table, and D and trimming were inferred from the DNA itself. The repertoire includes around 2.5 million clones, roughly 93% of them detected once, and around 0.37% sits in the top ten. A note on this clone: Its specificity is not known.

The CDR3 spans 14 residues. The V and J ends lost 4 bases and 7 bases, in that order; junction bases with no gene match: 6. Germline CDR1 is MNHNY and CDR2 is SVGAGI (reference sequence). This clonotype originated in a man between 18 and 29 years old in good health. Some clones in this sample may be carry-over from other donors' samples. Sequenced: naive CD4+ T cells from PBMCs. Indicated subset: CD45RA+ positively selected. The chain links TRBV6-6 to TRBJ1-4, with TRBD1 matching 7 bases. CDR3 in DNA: TGTGCCAGCAGTTCAGGGGGGGAAGGTGAAAAACTGTTTTTT. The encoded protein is CASSSGGEGEKLFF.